This T cell receptor beta chain was recorded in a study of T cells in Graves' hyperthyroidism and ophthalmopathy. Criteria for exclusion of patients were uncontrolled infection, other autoimmune disease, pregnancy or lactation. This CDR3 contains 16 residues. The J segment lost 7 bases and the V segment lost 4 bases, leaving 6 bases of the junction unmatched. Notes on the study in general: Blood also contained most expanded thyroid clonotypes above 0.001.

This clonotype was counted many times. The target antigen is unknown. Template material for amplifying TCR beta CDR3 regions consisted of RNA transcripts. TCR CDR3 underwent first-round RT-PCR with the HTBI primer set. TCRdb called the multiplex PCR reads again in MiXCR, with one record for every CDR3 protein. The table has around 600,000 distinct CDR3 sequences, more than 15% seen once. The source is a woman in her twenties or thirties with Graves' hyperthyroidism. Sequenced: blood. The V gene is TRBV12-3 or TRBV12-4, the J gene TRBJ2-1; 14 nucleotides align to TRBD2. The CDR3 DNA reads as TGTGCCAGCAGTTCGGGACTAGCGGGAGTAAAGAATGAGCAGTTCTTC. Translated, it gives CASSSGLAGVKNEQFF.